The 11 T cell receptor beta chains below all came from one sample that was sequenced in a study of cytomegalovirus exposure and HLA in healthy donors. The repertoire was sequenced with immunoSEQ multiplex PCR; TCRdb's copy has only in-frame clones and lacks some. This sample has about 150,000 clones, with 86% found just once. The sample taken for sequencing was PBMCs. The source is a man younger than 35 in good health and CMV-seropositive.

This sequence joins TRBV13 and TRBJ1-5; perhaps TRBD1 as D (6 bases). Germline CDR1 PRHDT, CDR2 FYEKMQ (reference sequence). V dropped 4 bases and J dropped 3 bases, with 13 bases sitting between them. The CDR3 sequence is 15 residues long. The CDR3 loop reads CASSSGTSDNQPQHF. CDR3 nucleotide sequence: TGTGCCAGCAGCTCCGGGACAAGTGACAATCAGCCCCAGCATTTT.

V is TRBV7-2 and J is TRBJ2-5, with TRBD2 identical over 9 bases. V dropped 5 bases and J dropped 5; count of bases not matched to a gene: 6. Looked up from germline, CDR1 is SGHTA and CDR2 is FQGNSA. The CDR3 is made up of 14 amino acids. CDR3 in DNA: TGTGCCAGCAGCCGTAGCGGGAGAGGGGAGACCCAGTACTTC. This codes for CASSRSGRGETQYF.

This rearrangement joins TRBV9 to TRBJ2-3, with 7 bases lining up with TRBD1. Germline V lookup: CDR1 SGDLS, CDR2 YYNGEE. The V gene end was trimmed by 0 bases and the J gene end by 4 bases; junction bases not matched to a gene: 5. The CDR3 sequence is 15 residues long. CDR3 loop: CASSVVEGAADTQYF. The DNA of the CDR3 is TGTGCCAGCAGCGTAGTCGAGGGGGCGGCAGATACGCAGTATTTT.

The V and J genes are TRBV6-1 and TRBJ1-2; D gene ambiguous. The germline V gene has CDR1 MNHNS and CDR2 SASEGT. Trimming removed 0 bases from V and 3 bases from J, with 5 bases in between. This CDR3 has 13 residues. CDR3 nucleotide sequence: TGTGCCAGCAGTGAAGCATCATACTATGGCTACACCTTC. Residues: CASSEASYYGYTF.

The V and J genes are TRBV6-5 and TRBJ1-1; D remains ambiguous. V lost 5 bases and J 2 bases, leaving 9 bases between the germline ends. This CDR3 has 13 amino acids. Germline CDR1 is MNHEY and CDR2 is SVGAGI. CDR3 sequence (DNA): TGTGCCAGCAGTCACCGGGGAAACACTGAAGCTTTCTTT. Translation gives CASSHRGNTEAFF.

The V gene is TRBV9, the J gene TRBJ1-5; no definite D call. CDR1 is SGDLS, CDR2 YYNGEE, per germline. The germline V and J ends were trimmed by 4 bases and 0 bases, with 11 bases remaining between them. This CDR3 region has 15 residues. DNA for the CDR3: TGTGCCAGCAGCTCCTCTACCGGTAGCAATCAGCCCCAGCATTTT. This codes for CASSSSTGSNQPQHF. Together with reference TRBV9 and TRBJ1-5, the CDR3 gives the full variable domain: DSGVTQTPKHLITATGQRVTLRCSPRSGDLSVYWYQQSLDQGLQFLIQYYNGEERAKGNILERFSAQQFPDLHSELNLSSLELGDSALYFCASSSSTGSNQPQHFGDGTRLSIL.

The chain joins TRBV15 to TRBJ2-7, with 8 bases matching TRBD2. Trimming cost V 0 bases and J 1 base; bases outside gene matches: 5. Germline CDR1 is LNHNV and CDR2 is YYDKDF (reference sequence). The CDR3 extends over 16 amino acids. CDR3 loop: CATSRDRASGSYEQYF. The DNA of the CDR3 is TGTGCCACCAGCAGAGATAGGGCTAGCGGGTCCTACGAGCAGTACTTC.

The chain carries TRBV6-5 and TRBJ2-5; TRBD2 matches at 9 bases. This CDR3 has 14 residues. In germline, CDR1 is MNHEY, CDR2 SVGAGI. Trimming removed 6 bases from V and 4 bases from J; junction bases left unmatched: 6. The CDR3, as DNA: TGTGCCAGCAGCCTTAGCGGGAGCTTAGAGACCCAGTACTTC. It yields the protein CASSLSGSLETQYF.

The genes are TRBV27 and TRBJ1-3; perhaps TRBD1 as D (5 bases). Germline V gives CDR1 MNHEY, CDR2 SMNVEV (reference sequence). The CDR3 contains 15 residues. V dropped 6 bases and J dropped 1 base, with 13 bases sitting between them. In DNA, the CDR3 is TGTGCCAGCAGATCCCTAGGGGTATCTGGAAACACCATATATTTT. It translates to CASRSLGVSGNTIYF.

V gene TRBV4-1 combines with J gene TRBJ1-6; 10 bases align to TRBD1. This CDR3 is 15 amino acids long. Germline CDR1 reads MGHRA; CDR2 reads YSYEKL. V lost 4 bases and J lost 10; bases outside the gene matches: 7. The CDR3 DNA sequence: TGCGCCAGCAGCCTGCAGGACAGGGGGGAGTCACCCCTCCACTTT. It encodes CASSLQDRGESPLHF.

The gene calls are TRBV11-1 and TRBJ2-5; the D gene is possibly TRBD2 (6 bases). V gave up 4 bases and J gave up 10 bases, with 16 bases separating them. Germline values: CDR1 SGHAT, CDR2 FQDESV (reference sequence). This CDR3 contains 13 residues. This chain's CDR3 is CASSSGRTGDQYF. In DNA, the CDR3 is TGTGCCAGCAGCTCCGGACGGACGGGGGACCAGTACTTC.